The 6 T cell receptor beta chains given below trace back to one sample, sequenced in a study of long-term antiretroviral therapy in people with HIV. Survey level was the resolution at which the v3.0 immunoSEQ assay ran. Sequencing used immunoSEQ multiplex PCR; TCRdb keeps in-frame clones, though not all of them. The table records more than 15,000 clones, about three quarters of them present only once. The source material was unsorted PBMCs, sampled at the start of antiretroviral therapy, before treatment. The source is a woman in her forties with HIV.

The chain has TRBV18 and TRBJ1-2; maybe TRBD1 (6 bases). CDR3 length: 14 residues. CDR1 is KGHSH and CDR2 is LQKENI in the germline V gene. Trimming cost V 7 bases and J 2 bases, with 14 bases left between them. CDR3 amino acids: CASLIPGQNYGYTF. CDR3 bases: TGTGCCAGCTTAATACCGGGACAAAACTATGGCTACACCTTC.

The V and J genes are TRBV19 and TRBJ2-3; D unresolved. Germline lookup yields CDR1 LNHDA and CDR2 SQIVND (reference sequence). This CDR3 region has 14 residues. The V end lost 3 bases, the J end lost 2 bases, and 9 bases lay between the germline ends. CDR3 sequence: CASSIGRATDTQYF. The CDR3 DNA follows: TGTGCCAGTAGTATTGGTAGGGCCACAGATACGCAGTATTTT.

The CDR3 is CASSPSFSGVYNEQFF. The CDR3 nucleotides are TGTGCCAGCAGCCCGAGTTTTAGCGGGGTTTACAATGAGCAGTTCTTC. This chain connects TRBV4-2 to TRBJ2-1, with TRBD2 identical over 8 bases. The ends lost 4 bases at V and 4 bases at J; junction bases unmatched: 9. Germline V lookup: CDR1 LGHNA, CDR2 YNFKEQ. The CDR3 contains 16 residues.

The rearrangement joins TRBV23-1 to TRBJ1-3, with D perhaps TRBD1 (5 bases). TRBV23-1 is placed among ORFs of uncertain function. V lost 6 bases and J 0 bases, leaving 33 bases between the germline ends. The CDR3 is made up of 22 amino acids. The chain's CDR3 is CASSPTRTVNMGGANSGNTIYF. The CDR3 DNA is TGCGCCAGCAGCCCTACGCGGACGGTTAACATGGGGGGTGCCAACTCTGGAAACACCATATATTTT.

The V and J genes are TRBV5-1 and TRBJ2-7; 7 nucleotides align to TRBD1. The V segment lost 3 bases and the J segment 0 bases; nucleotides outside the gene matches: 6. CDR3 size: 15 residues. Germline V gene sequence: CDR1 SGHRS, CDR2 YFSETQ. CDR3 sequence (DNA): TGCGCCAGCAGCTCCGGGACAGTTACCTCCTACGAGCAGTACTTC. Translating gives CASSSGTVTSYEQYF.

The V call is TRBV5-6, the J call TRBJ1-4, with TRBD1 identical over 7 bases. V gave up 5 bases and J gave up 7 bases; unmatched junction bases: 8. CDR1 and CDR2 (germline): SGHDT, YYEEEE. The length of the CDR3 is 14 residues. CDR3 region: CASSSRGAGEKLFF. CDR3 nucleotides: TGTGCCAGCAGTTCCAGGGGGGCAGGTGAAAAACTGTTTTTT. Together with reference TRBV5-6 and TRBJ1-4, the CDR3 gives the full variable domain: DAGVTQSPTHLIKTRGQQVTLRCSPKSGHDTVSWYQQALGQGPQFIFQYYEEEERQRGNFPDRFSGHQFPNYSSELNVNALLLGDSALYLCASSSRGAGEKLFFGSGTQLSVL.